Listed below are T cell receptor beta chains from one sample, sequenced in a study of blood T cells in healthy people across ages. TCRdb passed the 5' RACE reads through MiXCR, listing each CDR3 protein once. In the table there are roughly 800,000 distinct CDR3 sequences, 55% to 70% of which are singletons. The sample comprised blood. These receptors came from a man younger than 40 in good health. The CDR3 runs from the conserved cysteine through the conserved F or W. The D gene is left open where the match is weak. The size entry is marked missing in some rows and otherwise reads once, few, many or a size class.

TRBJ2-7	TRBD1	TRBV12-3/TRBV12-4	NA	CASSSGQAGSYEQYF	TGTGCCAGCAGTTCAGGACAGGCCGGCTCCTACGAGCAGTACTTC
TRBJ2-1	TRBD2	TRBV6-1	NA	CASRLTSGHNEQFF	TGTGCCAGCAGACTGACTAGCGGACACAATGAGCAGTTCTTC
TRBJ1-1	NA	TRBV29-1	few	CSDRDANTEAFF	TGCAGCGACCGGGACGCAAACACTGAAGCTTTCTTT
TRBJ2-7	NA	TRBV5-1	NA	CASSLDGDPSYEQYF	TGCGCCAGCAGCTTGGACGGGGACCCCTCCTACGAGCAGTACTTC
TRBJ2-7	NA	TRBV15	once	CATSRTPGSYEQYF	TGTGCCACCAGCAGAACCCCGGGGTCTTACGAGCAGTACTTC
TRBJ2-7	TRBD2	TRBV4-2	NA	CASSQDGLAADEQYF	TGTGCCAGCAGCCAAGATGGGCTAGCGGCGGACGAGCAGTACTTC
TRBJ2-2	NA	TRBV10-3	NA	CAISASPGTNTGELFF	TGTGCCATCAGTGCATCTCCAGGGACGAACACCGGGGAGCTGTTTTTT
TRBJ2-1	NA	TRBV12-3/TRBV12-4	NA	CASSLLEGLRSDEQFF	TGTGCCAGCAGTCTTCTAGAAGGCCTCCGGAGCGATGAGCAGTTCTTC
TRBJ2-1	NA	TRBV5-1	few	CASSLWSLGAGGKNEQFF	TGCGCCAGCAGCTTGTGGTCTTTAGGGGCAGGGGGGAAGAATGAGCAGTTCTTC
TRBJ2-2	TRBD1	TRBV6-5	NA	CASSYGTGDPGELFF	TGTGCCAGCAGTTACGGGACAGGGGATCCCGGGGAGCTGTTTTTT
TRBJ1-1	NA	TRBV27	NA	CASSFVAAGTEAFF	TGTGCCAGCAGTTTTGTAGCTGCCGGCACTGAAGCTTTCTTT
TRBJ2-4	NA	TRBV28	NA	CASRFWVGLVKNIQYF	TGTGCCAGCCGGTTTTGGGTGGGGCTAGTCAAAAACATTCAGTACTTC
TRBJ2-4	NA	TRBV6-2/TRBV6-3	once	CASSYPRVAKNIQYF	TGTGCCAGCAGTTACCCACGGGTAGCCAAAAACATTCAGTACTTC
TRBJ2-3	NA	TRBV27	NA	CASSFSPSTDTQYF	TGTGCCAGCAGTTTTTCACCCAGCACAGATACGCAGTATTTT
TRBJ1-2	NA	TRBV5-8	NA	CASSLTGAPQNGYTF	TGTGCCAGCAGCTTGACGGGGGCTCCGCAAAATGGCTACACCTTC
TRBJ1-5	NA	TRBV29-1	NA	CSVRVANQPQHF	TGCAGCGTTCGGGTTGCCAATCAGCCCCAGCATTTT